Listed here is a single TCR beta chain. Its binding antigen is unknown. No much larger clonotype is one base removed from it; base qualities were not supplied. The data are from a study of Ad26.COV2.S vaccination and SARS-CoV-2 variants (dated by TCRdb to the early 2020s). With respect to the entire study: Vaccine-arm donors came from COV1001, a multicentre, randomized, double-blind, placebo-controlled phase I-IIa trial of Ad26.COV2.S in healthy adults. The TCR-sequenced set comprised around 30 samples: roughly 19 Ad26.COV2.S vaccine recipients, 5 placebo recipients and 8 SARS-CoV-2 convalescent individuals. Sequencing of the TCRbeta repertoire served to evaluate the specificity and breadth of SARS-CoV-2-reactive T cell receptors following Ad26.COV2.S vaccination. Trial participants were randomized into five groups of five, in which low-dose or high-dose Ad26.COV2.S was given once or twice, or placebo was given on both occasions. Investigators did not know the trial group allocation while performing experiments and assessing outcomes. Dosing of Ad26.COV2.S was intramuscular, at either 5x10^10 or 1x10^11 viral particles, delivered as one shot or as two shots spaced 56 days apart.

Including cysteine and phenylalanine, the CDR3 has 13 amino acids. The read is trimmed to its CDR3 DNA, 39 bases read in frame from base 1. The germline V gene (reference sequence) gives CDR1 as MNHEY and CDR2 as SMNVEV. V loses 5 bases at its end and J loses 4 bases; junction bases beyond the gene matches: 4. What the research found in general, with its limitations: Substantial breadth of spike-specific CD8+ and CD4+ T cell responses was reported after vaccination. According to the authors, total T cell responses may have been underestimated by the TCR breadth and depth analyses. The study was not powered for comparison of responses between vaccine doses or regimens. Ad26.COV2.S recipients had higher spike-specific TCR breadth than placebo recipients (P = 0.0014). Vaccine and placebo recipients had similar non-spike TCR breadth, a finding consistent with the vaccine containing only spike.

This specimen's treatment or condition label, interpreted: roughly 20 received Ad26.COV2.S at low or high dose, single or two shots; roughly five received placebo; per-sample allocation not given. For vaccine and placebo recipients, repertoires were sequenced using samples collected on day 63 after the first injection. Cohort 1b enrolled fewer than 30 adults aged 18-55 years at a single site in Boston, USA, between 29 July and 7 August 2020. As a vaccine, Ad26.COV2.S was a replication-incompetent adenovirus type 26 vector that expressed a prefusion-stabilized SARS-CoV-2 spike protein derived from the original Wuhan strain. The immunoSEQ Assay was the method used to sequence TCRbeta CDR3 regions. After extraction, genomic DNA underwent amplification by bias-controlled multiplex PCR, followed by high-throughput sequencing. The authors processed their data as follows. To quantify the absolute abundance of each unique TCRbeta CDR3 region, sequences were collapsed and filtered. T cell fraction was estimated by normalization of TCRbeta template counts to usable DNA, with usable DNA being measured through amplification of reference genes present in all nucleated cells. Repertoire TCRs were annotated as SARS-CoV-2-specific by exact matching of V gene, CDR3 amino acid sequence and J gene to a known reactive TCR set. The reference SARS-CoV-2 TCR set was obtained from MIRA and was filtered for enrichment in COVID-19-positive ImmuneCODE repertoires, whereby public or cross-reactive TCRs were removed. Based on the MIRA antigens, annotated TCRs were further analysed at the level of specific ORF or position within ORF. Breadth was defined as annotated unique rearrangements over total unique productive rearrangements; depth was the summed frequency of those rearrangements. Group comparisons of TCR breadth used two-sided Wilcoxon rank-sum tests. TCRdb provides this immuneACCESS table in a form limited to in-frame rearrangements. Some clones are lacking; in checked studies, under half of them reflect an unresolved V gene, and why the rest are absent is not known. V, J and clone size are those of that table, while D and trimming were read from the DNA. The sample records more than 300,000 clones, around nine tenths of which are singletons. The ten largest clones capture 5% of the sample.

The starting material was peripheral blood, obtained in a trial of Ad26.COV2.S vaccine versus placebo. The sequence joins TRBV27 to TRBJ1-2, with 7 central nucleotides matching TRBD1. This sequence was found in a person aged 18-60 years who received the Ad26.COV2.S COVID-19 vaccine or a placebo. The CDR3 protein is CASSQDRRYGYTF. The DNA sequence is TGTGCCAGCAGTCAGGACAGGCGCTATGGCTACACCTTC.